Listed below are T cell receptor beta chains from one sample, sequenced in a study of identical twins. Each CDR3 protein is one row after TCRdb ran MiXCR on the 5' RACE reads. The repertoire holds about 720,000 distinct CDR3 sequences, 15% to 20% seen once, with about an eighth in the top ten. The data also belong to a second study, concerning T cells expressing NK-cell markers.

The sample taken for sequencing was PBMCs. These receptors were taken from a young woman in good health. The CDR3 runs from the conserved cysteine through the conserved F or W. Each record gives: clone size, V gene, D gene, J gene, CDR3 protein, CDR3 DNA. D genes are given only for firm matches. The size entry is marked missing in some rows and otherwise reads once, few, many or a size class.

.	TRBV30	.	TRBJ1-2	CAWSVGTPNYGYTF	TGTGCCTGGAGTGTGGGGACACCTAACTATGGCTACACCTTC
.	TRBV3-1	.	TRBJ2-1	CASSQTRDSYNEQFF	TGTGCCAGCAGCCAGACTAGGGACTCCTACAATGAGCAGTTCTTC
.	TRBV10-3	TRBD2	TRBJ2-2	CAISVAGVGTGELFF	TGTGCCATCAGTGTAGCGGGAGTAGGCACCGGGGAGCTGTTTTTT
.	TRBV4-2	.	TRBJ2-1	CAISPGRYNEQLF	TGTGCCATCAGCCCTGGGCGTTACAATGAGCAGCTCTTC
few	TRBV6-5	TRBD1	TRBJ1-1	CASSYDRVTTEAFF	TGTGCCAGCAGTTACGACAGGGTGACCACTGAAGCTTTCTTT
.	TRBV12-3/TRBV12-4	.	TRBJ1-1	CASSTYRNTEAFF	TGTGCCAGCAGTACGTACAGGAACACTGAAGCTTTCTTT
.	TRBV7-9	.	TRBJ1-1	CATGGAGDEAFF	TGTGCCACCGGAGGGGCCGGCGACGAAGCTTTCTTT
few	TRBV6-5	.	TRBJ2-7	CASSYSRGHTYEQYF	TGTGCCAGCAGTTACTCCAGGGGACACACCTACGAGCAGTACTTC
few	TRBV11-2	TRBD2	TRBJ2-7	CASSLGASGVGLEQYF	TGTGCCAGCAGCTTAGGTGCGAGCGGGGTAGGCCTCGAGCAGTACTTC
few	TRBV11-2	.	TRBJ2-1	CASSAITGPAYNEQFF	TGTGCCAGCAGCGCAATAACAGGGCCGGCCTACAATGAGCAGTTCTTC
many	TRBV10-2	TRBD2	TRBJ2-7	CASSVDGGGSYEQYF	TGCGCCAGCAGTGTCGACGGGGGGGGCTCCTACGAGCAGTACTTC
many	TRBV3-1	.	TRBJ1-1	CASSQMKALEAFF	TGTGCCAGCAGCCAGATGAAGGCTCTCGAAGCTTTCTTT
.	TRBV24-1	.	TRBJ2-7	CATTSGAPSYEQYF	TGTGCCACCACTTCCGGAGCTCCTTCCTACGAGCAGTACTTC
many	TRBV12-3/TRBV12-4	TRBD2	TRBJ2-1	CASRVAGGVNEQFF	TGTGCCAGCAGGGTAGCGGGGGGGGTAAATGAGCAGTTCTTC
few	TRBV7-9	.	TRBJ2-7	CASSLGGDNYEQYF	TGTGCCAGCAGCTTAGGGGGGGACAACTACGAGCAGTACTTC
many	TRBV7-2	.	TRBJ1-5	CASSLFSGQPQHF	TGTGCCAGCAGCTTATTTTCGGGGCAGCCCCAGCATTTT
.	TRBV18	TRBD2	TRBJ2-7	CASSPSGTIGYEQYF	TGTGCCAGCTCACCTTCCGGGACTATAGGCTACGAGCAGTACTTC
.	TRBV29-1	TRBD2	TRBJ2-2	CSVGNSGRGNTGELFF	TGCAGCGTAGGAAATAGCGGGAGGGGGAACACCGGGGAGCTGTTTTTT
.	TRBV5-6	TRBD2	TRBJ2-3	CASSWGLAGGGTDTQYF	TGTGCCAGCAGCTGGGGGCTAGCGGGAGGTGGCACAGATACGCAGTATTTT
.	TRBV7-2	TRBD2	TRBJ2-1	CASSFSPSGNEQFF	TGTGCCAGCAGCTTTTCCCCTAGCGGCAATGAGCAGTTCTTC
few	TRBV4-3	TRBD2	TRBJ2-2	CASSPYGLLAGSPGELFF	TGCGCCAGCAGCCCCTACGGGCTACTAGCGGGATCGCCCGGGGAGCTGTTTTTT
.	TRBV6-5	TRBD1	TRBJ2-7	CASSYSTGQGFSYEQYF	TGTGCCAGCAGTTACTCGACGGGACAGGGGTTTTCCTACGAGCAGTACTTC
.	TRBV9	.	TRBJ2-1	CASSAQGGGVGNEQFF	TGTGCCAGCAGCGCCCAGGGGGGCGGGGTCGGAAATGAGCAGTTCTTC
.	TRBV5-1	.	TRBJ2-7	CASSLGSGASYEQYF	TGCGCCAGCAGCTTGGGGTCCGGAGCCTCCTACGAGCAGTACTTC
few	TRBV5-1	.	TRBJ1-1	CASSLQGLGVVNTEAFF	TGCGCCAGCAGCTTGCAGGGGCTGGGAGTGGTGAACACTGAAGCTTTCTTT
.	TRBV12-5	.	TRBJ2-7	CASGNGYEQYF	TGTGCTAGTGGGAACGGTTACGAGCAGTACTTC
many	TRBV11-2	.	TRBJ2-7	CASSLAPGPNYEQYF	TGTGCCAGCAGCTTAGCACCGGGACCGAACTACGAGCAGTACTTC
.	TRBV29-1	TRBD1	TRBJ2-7	CSVIRDRDYEQYF	TGCAGCGTCATCCGGGACAGAGACTACGAGCAGTACTTC
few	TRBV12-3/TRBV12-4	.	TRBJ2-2	CASSPHQGGLPGELFF	TGTGCCAGCAGTCCACACCAAGGTGGACTACCCGGGGAGCTGTTTTTT
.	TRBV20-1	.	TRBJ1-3	CSAIAIDSSGNTIYF	TGCAGTGCTATAGCAATTGACAGCTCTGGAAACACCATATATTTT
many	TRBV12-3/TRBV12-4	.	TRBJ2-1	CASTFRTWRGKPDNEQFF	TGTGCCAGCACTTTCCGAACTTGGAGGGGCAAGCCAGACAATGAGCAGTTCTTC
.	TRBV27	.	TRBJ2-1	CASSSRLDRDYNEQFF	TGTGCCAGCAGTTCGCGACTAGACCGGGACTACAATGAGCAGTTCTTC
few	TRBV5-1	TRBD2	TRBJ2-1	CASSLGKLAGPSYNEQFF	TGCGCCAGCAGCTTGGGCAAACTAGCGGGACCGTCCTACAATGAGCAGTTCTTC
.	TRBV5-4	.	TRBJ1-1	CASSSLGLSGWETEAFF	TGTGCCAGCAGCTCTCTGGGCTTGTCCGGTTGGGAAACTGAAGCTTTCTTT
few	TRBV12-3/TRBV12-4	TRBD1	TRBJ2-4	CASTSGQGENIQYF	TGTGCCAGCACCTCGGGACAGGGAGAAAACATTCAGTACTTC
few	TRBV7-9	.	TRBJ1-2	CASSLDTTVGYGYTF	TGTGCCAGCAGCTTAGATACAACGGTGGGCTATGGCTACACCTTC
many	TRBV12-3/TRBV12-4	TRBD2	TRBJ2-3	CASSRRTSASTDTQYF	TGTGCCAGCAGTCGAAGGACTAGCGCTAGCACAGATACGCAGTATTTT
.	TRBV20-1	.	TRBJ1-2	CSAREPRVDYGYTF	TGCAGTGCTAGGGAGCCGCGGGTGGACTATGGCTACACCTTC
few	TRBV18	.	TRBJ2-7	CASSPATRDDEQYF	TGTGCCAGCTCACCAGCAACGCGGGATGACGAGCAGTACTTC
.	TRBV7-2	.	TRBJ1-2	CASSALGIDGYTF	TGTGCCAGCAGCGCCCTGGGAATAGATGGCTACACCTTC
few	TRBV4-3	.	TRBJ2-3	CASSQNHGGDGDTQYF	TGCGCCAGCAGCCAAAACCATGGGGGAGACGGAGATACGCAGTATTTT
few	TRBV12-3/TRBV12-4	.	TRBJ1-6	CASSPSQRTNSPLHF	TGTGCCAGCAGTCCCAGTCAGAGGACTAATTCACCCCTCCACTTT
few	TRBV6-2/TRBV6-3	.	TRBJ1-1	CASGDDQPGTEAFF	TGTGCCAGCGGGGACGACCAACCAGGCACTGAAGCTTTCTTT
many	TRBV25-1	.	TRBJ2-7	CASIRTALLSYEQYF	TGTGCCAGCATCAGGACAGCACTTCTCTCCTACGAGCAGTACTTC
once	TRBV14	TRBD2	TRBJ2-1	CASSPGGLVFF	TGTGCCAGCAGCCCGGGGGGGTTGGTGTTCTTC
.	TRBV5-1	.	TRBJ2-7	CASSRGQTYEQYF	TGCGCCAGCAGCCGCGGACAGACCTACGAGCAGTACTTC
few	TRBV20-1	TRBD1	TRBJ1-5	CSAKITGGNQPQHF	TGCAGTGCCAAGATTACAGGGGGCAATCAGCCCCAGCATTTT
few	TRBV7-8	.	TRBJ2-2	CASSPRRWQSTGELFF	TGTGCCAGCAGCCCCCGACGGTGGCAGAGCACCGGGGAGCTGTTTTTT